The clone carrying this TCR beta chain appeared once. This CDR3 has 15 amino acids. V lost 5 bases and J 0 bases, leaving 14 bases between the germline ends. Per the germline V gene, CDR1 is KGHSH and CDR2 is LQKENI. The sample is drawn from a study of blood T cell repertoires in COVID-19. Under the authors' procedure: Quantification of nucleated cells was approximated via reference gene primer amplification. The method was immunoSEQ multiplex PCR; TCRdb's version includes in-frame clones alone and lacks a portion of them. From that table come the V and J calls and clone size; the DNA was used to work out D and trimming. The table lists fewer than 65,000 clones, about 88% of them singletons.

Sequencing input: peripheral blood. This TCR was sampled from a human donor in a cohort sampled during active COVID-19. The chain links TRBV18 to TRBJ2-7; a possible D gene is TRBD2 (5 bases). CDR3 bases: TGTGCCAGCTCAGAGGGTAGCGCGAACTCCTACGAGCAGTACTTC. Translating it yields CASSEGSANSYEQYF.